These 9 T cell receptor beta chains came from one sample sequenced in a study of T cell changes during pregnancy in multiple sclerosis. The assay was immunoSEQ multiplex PCR, and TCRdb's table has in-frame clones only and misses some. Of over 70,000 clones listed, roughly 90% are singletons. The material was peripheral blood, obtained in the first trimester of pregnancy. All receptors derive from a female donor in good health, enrolled as a control in a pregnancy study.

V gene TRBV5-1 combines with J gene TRBJ1-1; no firm D call. Germline V gene sequence: CDR1 SGHRS, CDR2 YFSETQ. This CDR3 comprises 15 residues. V was trimmed by 4 bases and J by 0 bases, leaving 13 bases between them. The CDR3 loop reads CASSVSEPMNTEAFF. The CDR3 DNA reads as TGCGCCAGCAGCGTGAGCGAGCCGATGAACACTGAAGCTTTCTTT. Full variable domain (outside the CDR3, taken from reference TRBV5-1 and TRBJ1-1): KAGVTQTPRYLIKTRGQQVTLSCSPISGHRSVSWYQQTPGQGLQFLFEYFSETQRNKGNFPGRFSGRQFSNSRSEMNVSTLELGDSALYLCASSVSEPMNTEAFFGQGTRLTVV.

This clone ranks as medium-sized. The sample carries other DNA sequences with the same CDR3. The chain is built from TRBV7-9 and TRBJ2-3; TRBD2 agrees at 7 bases. Losses at the gene ends were 3 bases for V and 4 bases for J; bases not matched to a gene: 7. Per germline, CDR1 SEHNR and CDR2 FQNEAQ (reference sequence). The CDR3 consists of 15 residues. Written as DNA, the CDR3 is TGTGCCAGCAGCTTGCGGGAGACCCCCCCAGATACGCAGTATTTT. Its translation is CASSLRETPPDTQYF.

The CDR3 spells CASSQTGLANYGYTF. CDR3 coding DNA: TGTGCCAGCAGCCAGACAGGATTAGCTAACTATGGCTACACCTTC. This sequence joins TRBV5-4 and TRBJ1-2; tentative D call: TRBD1 (6 bases). Trimming took 4 bases from V and 0 from J, leaving 13 bases between them. The CDR3 runs 15 residues. Germline V gene sequence: CDR1 SGHNT, CDR2 YYREEE (reference sequence).

V gene TRBV7-9 combines with J gene TRBJ2-5; 9 bases are shared with TRBD1. V was clipped by 5 bases and J by 2 bases; unmatched bases: 3. This CDR3 comprises 14 residues. Germline V CDR1 and CDR2: SEHNR, FQNEAQ (reference sequence). CDR3: CASSRDREQETQYF. The CDR3 DNA follows: TGTGCCAGCAGCCGGGACAGGGAACAAGAGACCCAGTACTTC.

The rearrangement uses TRBV4-1 and TRBJ2-3; TRBD2 is a possible D gene (5 bases). This CDR3 spans 12 amino acids. The germline CDR1 and CDR2 sequences are MGHRA and YSYEKL. Trimming pared 8 bases from V and 4 bases from J, leaving 10 bases between. The CDR3 protein is CASSGNPDTQYF. In DNA form, the CDR3 reads TGCGCCAGCTCGGGAAATCCAGATACGCAGTATTTT.

The chain is built from TRBV27 and TRBJ2-1, with D possibly being TRBD1 (6 bases). V was shortened by 6 bases and J by 0 bases, with 12 bases between the two germline ends. The CDR3 contains 15 residues. Germline lookup yields CDR1 MNHEY and CDR2 SMNVEV (reference sequence). DNA of the CDR3: TGTGCCAGCAGGCAAACAGGGAGCTCCTACAATGAGCAGTTCTTC. Its translation is CASRQTGSSYNEQFF.

The chain employs TRBV4-1 and TRBJ2-1, with 10 bases matching TRBD2. The CDR3 runs to 15 residues. V shed 1 base, J shed 8 bases, and the junction held 5 bases outside the gene matches. Germline values: CDR1 MGHRA, CDR2 YSYEKL. The CDR3 DNA sequence: TGCGCCAGCAGCCAAGCAAAGCGGGAGGGGTATGAGCAGTTCTTC. Translating it yields CASSQAKREGYEQFF.

This chain connects TRBV29-1 to TRBJ1-4, with a weak D call TRBD1 (6 bases). V was shortened by 5 bases and J by 0 bases, with 10 bases between the two germline ends. Per the germline V gene, CDR1 is SQVTM and CDR2 is ANQGSEA. This CDR3 has 14 amino acids. CDR3 bases: TGCAGCGTTTCGGGGGGCGCAACTAATGAAAAACTGTTTTTT. Protein sequence: CSVSGGATNEKLFF.

The chain combines TRBV6-6 with TRBJ2-5; D not resolved. Germline V gives CDR1 MNHNY, CDR2 SVGAGI (reference sequence). There are 12 residues in the CDR3. The V and J ends lost 2 bases and 3 bases respectively, with 4 bases between them. The CDR3 bases are TGTGCCAGCAGTTACCCAGAAGAGACCCAGTACTTC. Translating gives CASSYPEETQYF.